Following are 30 T cell receptor beta chains from one sample sequenced in a study of blood T cells in healthy people across ages. Using a J-beta primer mix together with a sample-barcoded 5' primer, a second PCR was run for 7 to 11 cycles. TCRdb redid the calling of the 5' RACE reads with MiXCR, one entry per CDR3 protein. This sample has 750,000 to 950,000 distinct CDR3 sequences; roughly 28% occur once, and the top ten carry roughly 10%. The same data also contributed to another study, on T cells of mothers and their children.

The sequenced material came from blood. The source is a middle-aged woman in good health.

The gene calls are TRBV20-1 and TRBJ1-2, with D perhaps TRBD1 (5 bases). V lost 5 bases and J 3 bases, leaving 13 bases between the germline ends. Germline V gives CDR1 DFQATT, CDR2 SNEGSKA (reference sequence). The length of the CDR3 is 13 residues. CDR3 coding DNA: TGCAGTGCTTTACAGCCGACAGACTATGGCTACACCTTC. It is translated as CSALQPTDYGYTF.

The sample holds many counts of this clonotype. The chain is built from TRBV12-3 or TRBV12-4 and TRBJ2-7, with TRBD1 as a possible D gene (5 bases). Trimming cost V 2 bases and J 4 bases, with 12 bases left between them. This CDR3 has 14 residues. The CDR3 coding sequence is TGTGCCAGCAGTTTACCAGGGTTAAGGTACGAGCAGTACTTC. Its protein product is CASSLPGLRYEQYF.

Note on this clonotype: An end of the junction does not agree with germline; a read error may underlie this. The chain links TRBV5-1 to TRBJ2-7; perhaps D is TRBD1 or TRBD2 (6 bases each). CDR3 size: 13 residues. CDR1 is SGHRS and CDR2 is YFSETQ in the germline V gene. DNA of the CDR3: TGTGCCAGCAGCTTGGGGGGCGCCTACGGGCGGTACTTC. This encodes CASSLGGAYGRYF.

J is TRBJ1-1 and V is TRBV20-1; D call uncertain. This CDR3 is built from 13 residues. V was clipped by 4 bases and J by 0 bases, with 9 bases between them. Germline V gives CDR1 DFQATT, CDR2 SNEGSKA (reference sequence). CDR3 sequence reads: CSAKPRLNTEAFF. The CDR3 nucleotides are TGCAGTGCTAAGCCCCGCCTGAACACTGAAGCTTTCTTT.

This clonotype occurred many times. This chain links TRBV7-9 with TRBJ2-7, with 8 nucleotides matching TRBD1. The V segment lost 6 bases and the J segment 6 bases; nucleotides outside the gene matches: 4. Germline V CDR1 and CDR2: SEHNR, FQNEAQ (reference sequence). This CDR3 has 12 amino acids. The CDR3 DNA reads TGTGCCAGCAGACCAACAGGGGGCGAGCAGTACTTC. This encodes CASRPTGGEQYF.

Comment on this clonotype: It may be a read error: a sequence one base away is much more abundant. Since the CDR3 does not end with the conserved phenylalanine or tryptophan, this likely comes from a read error. The CDR3 DNA reads TGTGCCAGCAGTCCTACAGGGCCGGGGGACTATGGCTACACCTTA. It yields the protein CASSPTGPGDYGYTL. The chain employs TRBV12-3 or TRBV12-4 and TRBJ1-2, with a tentative D call TRBD1 (6 bases). Trimming removed 5 bases from V and 3 bases from J, with 16 bases in between. The CDR3 is 15 amino acids.

This clonotype occurred a few times. V is TRBV6-5 and J is TRBJ1-5, with D possibly TRBD1 on 6 matching bases. The CDR3 has 12 residues. V lost 10 bases, J lost 3 bases, and 10 bases lay in between. In germline, CDR1 is MNHEY, CDR2 SVGAGI. CDR3 amino acids: CATRTVNQPQHF. As DNA, the CDR3 is TGTGCCACGCGGACAGTCAATCAGCCCCAGCATTTT.

This clonotype has ten or more counts. The chain recombines TRBV7-2 with TRBJ2-7, with D maybe TRBD2 (5 bases). The V end was cut by 6 bases, the J end by 0 bases, with 18 bases between. The V gene's germline CDR1 is SGHTA and CDR2 FQGNSA. The CDR3 is made up of 16 amino acids. The CDR3 coding sequence is TGTGCCAGCAGGATAAAGACTATCACTAGCTCCTACGAGCAGTACTTC. Its protein is CASRIKTITSSYEQYF.

Ten or more counts support this clonotype. The chain recombines TRBV2 with TRBJ2-7; 8 nucleotides agree with TRBD2. V dropped 3 bases and J dropped 9; count of bases not matched to a gene: 10. Germline V gene sequence: CDR1 SNHLY, CDR2 FYNNEI. The CDR3 loop spans 14 amino acids. CDR3 bases: TGTGCCAGCAGTGAGTCGGCGGGGGGAGTCGGGCAGTACTTC. Its translation: CASSESAGGVGQYF.

The chain is built from TRBV12-3 or TRBV12-4 and TRBJ2-3; a weak D match, TRBD1 (6 bases). Trimming left V 3 bases short and J 4 bases short, with 14 bases between. The CDR3 runs to 15 residues. The CDR3 loop reads CASSFPTGNSDTQYF. CDR3 DNA sequence: TGTGCCAGCAGTTTCCCGACAGGAAACTCAGATACGCAGTATTTT.

The V gene is TRBV6-5, the J gene TRBJ2-7; D uncertain. This CDR3 contains 13 residues. The germline CDR1 and CDR2 sequences are MNHEY and SVGAGI. Trimming shortened V by 5 bases and J by 0 bases, and 8 bases separated the two germline ends. The CDR3 here is CASSASSSYEQYF. CDR3 bases: TGTGCCAGCAGTGCAAGCAGCTCCTACGAGCAGTACTTC.

The chain is built from TRBV12-3 or TRBV12-4 and TRBJ2-1, with 7 bases fitting TRBD2. The CDR3 spans 12 residues. V trimming: 3 bases; J trimming: 12 bases; junction bases outside the gene matches: 5. CDR3 in amino acids: CASSFGGGAQFF. In DNA form, the CDR3 reads TGTGCCAGCAGTTTCGGGGGAGGGGCGCAGTTCTTC.

V and J are TRBV3-1 and TRBJ2-4, with unresolved D. The J call may not be correct, given that the DNA end is closer to TRBJ2-7. There are 13 residues in the CDR3. The germline V gene encodes CDR1 LGHDT and CDR2 YNNKEL (reference sequence). CDR3 region: CASSPQDGGEQYF. Here the CDR3 DNA reads TGTGCCAGCAGCCCACAAGATGGTGGCGAGCAGTACTTC.

This clonotype has only a few counts. The genes are TRBV5-1 and TRBJ2-7, with 8 bases matching TRBD1. The length of the CDR3 is 17 residues. The ends lost 4 bases at V and 0 bases at J; junction bases unmatched: 12. Germline V gene sequence: CDR1 SGHRS, CDR2 YFSETQ. The CDR3 loop is CASSRGLDRASSYEQYF. The CDR3 coding sequence is TGCGCCAGCAGCCGGGGCCTGGACAGGGCGAGCTCCTACGAGCAGTACTTC. The full variable domain, rest sourced from reference TRBV5-1 and TRBJ2-7, is KAGVTQTPRYLIKTRGQQVTLSCSPISGHRSVSWYQQTPGQGLQFLFEYFSETQRNKGNFPGRFSGRQFSNSRSEMNVSTLELGDSALYLCASSRGLDRASSYEQYFGPGTRLTVT.

CDR3 sequence: CASWSARYGYTF. CDR3 DNA sequence: TGTGCCAGTTGGTCCGCGCGCTATGGCTACACCTTC. The chain has TRBV6-6 and TRBJ1-2; D is ambiguous. Germline lookup yields CDR1 MNHNY and CDR2 SVGAGI (reference sequence). This CDR3 region has 12 residues. Trimming pared 9 bases from V and 4 bases from J, leaving 12 bases between.

There are many counts of this clonotype. The V gene is TRBV10-3, the J gene TRBJ2-5; no clear D. V gave up 0 bases and J gave up 5 bases, with 16 bases separating them. Germline values: CDR1 ENHRY, CDR2 SYGVKD. The CDR3 contains 16 residues. The CDR3 sequence: CAISESPRTAEETQYF. The DNA for the CDR3 is TGTGCCATCAGTGAGTCCCCCCGGACCGCGGAGGAGACCCAGTACTTC.

The sample holds a few counts of this clonotype. The chain combines TRBV5-1 with TRBJ2-3; 7 bases match TRBD1. The trim removed 0 bases at V and 0 bases at J, leaving 4 bases unmatched. Germline assignment: CDR1 SGHRS and CDR2 YFSETQ. The CDR3 contains 16 residues. CDR3 sequence: CASSLDTGASTDTQYF. The CDR3, as DNA: TGCGCCAGCAGCTTGGATACAGGGGCTAGCACAGATACGCAGTATTTT.

This clonotype was picked up a small number of times. The chain joins TRBV7-6 to TRBJ1-2; 9 bases map to TRBD1. The CDR3 contains 12 residues. Per the germline V gene, CDR1 is SGHVS and CDR2 is FNYEAQ. V lost 5 bases to trimming and J lost 8 bases; unmatched junction nucleotides: 3. This CDR3 reads CASSDDRGGYTF. The CDR3 DNA follows: TGTGCCAGCAGCGACGACAGGGGGGGCTACACCTTC.

Remarks on this clonotype: This could be a read error, since a much larger clone is one nucleotide away. The rearrangement uses TRBV9 and TRBJ2-1; D is uncertain. The J call may be faulty, since TRBJ2-7 better matches the DNA end. The germline V gene encodes CDR1 SGDLS and CDR2 YYNGEE. This CDR3 has 14 amino acids. CDR3 nucleotide sequence: TGTGCCAGCAGCAAGACGAGCTCCTACAATGAGCAGTACTTC. This codes for CASSKTSSYNEQYF.

V usage is TRBV20-1 and J usage is TRBJ2-3, with 9 bases that match TRBD2. Germline CDR1 reads DFQATT; CDR2 reads SNEGSKA (reference sequence). Losses at the gene ends were 3 bases for V and 1 base for J; bases not matched to a gene: 5. The CDR3 spans 15 residues. The CDR3 loop reads CSASAKRGGTDTQYF. CDR3 coding DNA: TGCAGTGCTAGTGCTAAGCGGGGGGGCACAGATACGCAGTATTTT.

This chain links TRBV19 with TRBJ2-3; D is possibly TRBD2 (6 bases). This CDR3 has 14 amino acids. Trimming shortened V by 3 bases and J by 4 bases, and 11 bases separated the two germline ends. Germline CDR1 and CDR2: LNHDA and SQIVND (reference sequence). The CDR3 region is CASSMRIAADTQYF. The CDR3 bases are TGTGCCAGTAGTATGCGAATAGCGGCAGATACGCAGTATTTT. Looking up the rest from reference TRBV19 and TRBJ2-3 gives the full variable domain: DGGITQSPKYLFRKEGQNVTLSCEQNLNHDAMYWYRQDPGQGLRLIYYSQIVNDFQKGDIAEGYSVSREKKESFPLTVTSAQKNPTAFYLCASSMRIAADTQYFGPGTRLTVL.

A remark on this clonotype: A much larger clone is a single base away; this may be a read error. The chain couples TRBV20-1 to TRBJ2-7, with D maybe TRBD2 (7 bases). This CDR3 comprises 13 residues. Germline lookup yields CDR1 DFQATT and CDR2 SNEGSKA (reference sequence). The germline V and J ends were trimmed by 7 bases and 2 bases, with 15 bases remaining between them. The CDR3 DNA follows: TGCAGTGGCGGCGACGGGGGGCCCTACGAGCAGTACTTC. This encodes CSGGDGGPYEQYF.

V gene TRBV30 combines with J gene TRBJ1-5; D is undetermined. The ends were cut back, 5 bases at V and 4 bases at J, with 6 bases in the middle. This CDR3 comprises 11 residues. Germline loops: CDR1 GTSNPN, CDR2 SVGIG (reference sequence). CDR3 loop: CAWGDNQPQHF. DNA of the CDR3: TGTGCCTGGGGAGATAATCAGCCCCAGCATTTT.

The chain combines TRBV20-1 with TRBJ2-1; 10 positions match TRBD1. The ends lost 6 bases at V and 6 bases at J; junction bases unmatched: 11. Germline V lookup: CDR1 DFQATT, CDR2 SNEGSKA (reference sequence). CDR3 size: 15 residues. As DNA, the CDR3 is TGCAGTGCCCCACCCGGGGACAGGGGTAGCAATGAGCAGTTCTTC. This gives the protein CSAPPGDRGSNEQFF.

This clonotype was observed a handful of times. CDR3 protein: CASSLALSGAQPQHF. The DNA of the CDR3 is TGTGCCAGCAGCTTAGCGCTGTCAGGGGCTCAGCCCCAGCATTTT. The rearrangement uses TRBV7-2 and TRBJ1-5; a weak D match, TRBD1 (6 bases). The V gene's germline CDR1 is SGHTA and CDR2 FQGNSA. This CDR3 is 15 amino acids long. The germline V and J ends were trimmed by 0 bases and 6 bases, with 12 bases remaining between them.

A remark on this clonotype: A clone one base away is much larger, so this may be a read error. V usage is TRBV29-1 and J usage is TRBJ2-5, with D perhaps matching TRBD2 (5 bases). CDR1 and CDR2 (germline): SQVTM, ANQGSEA. The length of the CDR3 is 13 residues. V lost 6 bases and J 1 base, leaving 12 bases between the germline ends. This CDR3 is CSVRRASQETQYF. The CDR3 DNA sequence: TGCAGCGTGCGGCGGGCGAGCCAAGAGACCCAGTACTTC. The whole variable domain, remainder taken from reference TRBV29-1 and TRBJ2-5, is SAVISQKPSRDICQRGTSLTIQCQVDSQVTMMFWYRQQPGQSLTLIATANQGSEATYESGFVIDKFPISRPNLTFSTLTVSNMSPEDSSIYLCSVRRASQETQYFGPGTRLLVL.

This clonotype was found a few times. The V gene is TRBV27, the J gene TRBJ1-5; D possibly corresponds to TRBD1 (5 bases). This CDR3 spans 15 amino acids. CDR1 is MNHEY, CDR2 SMNVEV, per germline (reference sequence). V lost 6 bases to trimming and J lost 5 bases, with 17 bases between them. The CDR3 protein is CASSQEGLSHQPQHF. The DNA of the CDR3 is TGTGCCAGCAGCCAAGAGGGGTTGTCCCATCAGCCCCAGCATTTT.

V and J are TRBV2 and TRBJ2-1; possibly TRBD2 for D (5 bases). The CDR3 spans 14 residues. V lost 5 bases, J lost 6 bases, and 14 bases lay in between. Germline CDR1 SNHLY, CDR2 FYNNEI. CDR3 nucleotide sequence: TGTGCCAGCAGTTTGGTTCTAGCTACCAATGAGCAGTTCTTC. It translates to CASSLVLATNEQFF.

The rearrangement links TRBV13 to TRBJ2-4, with D hard to call. CDR3 length equals 18 residues. The V end lost 5 bases, the J end lost 0 bases, and 20 bases lay between the germline ends. Per germline, CDR1 PRHDT and CDR2 FYEKMQ (reference sequence). The CDR3 loop reads CASSSLEWGLIAKNIQYF. The CDR3 coding sequence is TGTGCCAGCAGCAGTCTTGAATGGGGTCTAATAGCCAAAAACATTCAGTACTTC.

About this clonotype: At one end, the junction sequence differs from germline, possibly due to a read error. The chain carries TRBV12-3 or TRBV12-4 and TRBJ1-5, with D uncertain. The CDR3 is 14 amino acids. CDR3 coding DNA: TGTGCCAGCAGGTTTATGGTGAGCAATCAGCCTCAGCATTTT. This gives the protein CASRFMVSNQPQHF.